Listed below are T cell receptor beta chains from one sample, sequenced in a study of Ad26.COV2.S vaccination and SARS-CoV-2 variants. The method was immunoSEQ multiplex PCR; TCRdb's version includes in-frame clones alone and lacks a portion of them. The data hold around 450,000 clones, with 90% observed a single time. Sample: peripheral blood, taken in a trial of Ad26.COV2.S vaccine versus placebo. These receptors came from a person aged 18 to 65 who received the Ad26.COV2.S COVID-19 vaccine or a placebo. The CDR3 runs from the conserved cysteine through the conserved F or W. A D gene is named only where the DNA matches it firmly. Some rows have no size entry. The others give once, few or many, or a class for an expanded clone.

>TRBV7-9|TRBJ1-6|-|-
CASSLAAGTGHNSPLHF
TGTGCCAGCAGCTTAGCGGCCGGGACGGGGCATAATTCACCCCTCCACTTT
>TRBV28|TRBJ2-1|TRBD1|-
CATLPTLGQGDNEQFF
TGTGCCACCTTACCAACCCTTGGACAGGGGGACAATGAGCAGTTCTTC
>TRBV30|TRBJ2-6|-|once
CAFRRDSNGANVLTF
TGTGCTTTCAGGAGGGATTCGAACGGGGCCAACGTCCTGACTTTC
>TRBV9|TRBJ2-2|-|once
CASSVEGMNTGELFF
TGTGCCAGCAGCGTAGAAGGGATGAACACCGGGGAGCTGTTTTTT
>TRBV10-2|TRBJ2-7|TRBD1|-
CASSTTGRAREQYF
TGCGCCAGCAGTACGACAGGGCGGGCGAGGGAGCAGTACTTC
>TRBV6-2/TRBV6-3|TRBJ2-7|-|-
CASCFGADGAPPLYYEQYF
TGTGCCAGCTGTTTCGGGGCGGATGGCGCCCCCCCTCTCTACTACGAGCAGTACTTC
>TRBV7-2|TRBJ2-7|TRBD1|once
CASSWLTGGSYEQYF
TGTGCCAGCAGCTGGCTGACAGGGGGCTCCTACGAGCAGTACTTC
>TRBV19|TRBJ2-3|TRBD2|-
CASSIMTSGSYGTDTQYF
TGTGCCAGTAGTATAATGACTAGCGGATCCTACGGCACAGATACGCAGTATTTT
>TRBV27|TRBJ2-7|-|-
CASSPWTKTYEQYF
TGTGCCAGCAGTCCCTGGACGAAAACCTACGAGCAGTACTTC
>TRBV10-1|TRBJ2-1|-|-
CASSEGGPHNEQFF
TGCGCCAGCAGTGAGGGGGGGCCCCACAATGAGCAGTTCTTC
>TRBV5-6|TRBJ2-1|TRBD2|-
CASSWDGGRAVDEQFF
TGTGCCAGCAGCTGGGATGGCGGGAGGGCCGTGGATGAGCAGTTCTTC
>TRBV5-1|TRBJ2-5|TRBD2|-
CASSTGTSGRVGRETQYF
TGCGCCAGCAGCACCGGGACTAGCGGGAGGGTCGGTCGAGAGACCCAGTACTTC
>TRBV25-1|TRBJ2-1|-|-
CASSEVGKTNNEQFF
TGTGCCAGCAGTGAGGTAGGGAAGACCAACAATGAGCAGTTCTTC
>TRBV4-2|TRBJ2-3|-|-
CASSQENAAGSYAATQYF
TGTGCCAGCAGCCAAGAGAACGCAGCAGGATCGTACGCGGCCACGCAGTATTTT